This record looks at one T cell receptor (beta chain) sequence and its context. Its antigen is still unknown. This CDR3 has 14 amino acids. The V gene's germline CDR1 is SQVTM and CDR2 ANQGSEA. V was clipped by 7 bases and J by 0 bases, with 12 bases between them. These data belong to a study of OX40 agonist ivuxolimab in advanced cancers. Study as a whole: The dose of intravenous ivuxolimab that patients received every 2 weeks ranged from 0.01 to 10 mg/kg. Points from the study as a whole: Low normalized T-cell clonal expansion was additionally recorded for some nonresponders. Partial responders treated at 0.1-3.0 mg/kg exhibited clonal expansion among the lowest measured. There was clonal expansion of CD4+ and CD8+ blood T cells by week 6 at 0.1 to 3.0 mg/kg.

Sequencing was performed with immunoSEQ multiplex PCR; in TCRdb, only in-frame clones are kept and a portion is missing. The data hold tens of thousands of clones, with 85% observed a single time. The sequencing used CD4+ or CD8+ T cells sorted from blood, collected in a trial of the OX40 agonist ivuxolimab. The clonotype originates from an adult with an advanced solid tumor such as melanoma, head and neck, liver or kidney cancer. This sequence joins TRBV29-1 and TRBJ2-2, with D possibly called TRBD1 or TRBD2 (5 bases each). The DNA for the CDR3 is TGCAGCGCCCGGGGCGCGGCGAACACCGGGGAGCTGTTTTTT. This translates into CSARGAANTGELFF.